These 22 T cell receptor beta chains were all obtained from the same sample, sequenced in a study of blood T cell repertoires in COVID-19. Produced via immunoSEQ multiplex PCR; TCRdb's table is partial and in-frame only. This table has roughly 130,000 clones, around 90% appearing once. The material sequenced was peripheral blood. These TCRs come from a man aged 55 to 69 with active or convalescent COVID-19.

The chain uses TRBV10-3 and TRBJ2-1; maybe TRBD2 (5 bases). This CDR3 is 16 amino acids long. Trimming stripped 5 bases from V and 5 bases from J, with 19 bases between. Per the germline V gene, CDR1 is ENHRY and CDR2 is SYGVKD. The CDR3 protein is CAISLVSSGDHNEQFF. In DNA, the CDR3 is TGTGCCATCAGTCTGGTATCGAGCGGAGATCACAATGAGCAGTTCTTC.

The CDR3 DNA is TGCAGCGATAGCCCATCTCGGGACAGATGGAACACTGAAGCTTTCTTT. Protein: CSDSPSRDRWNTEAFF. The chain has TRBV29-1 and TRBJ1-1, with 7 nucleotides matching TRBD1. Germline values: CDR1 SQVTM, CDR2 ANQGSEA. V was clipped by 7 bases and J by 1 base; unmatched bases: 15. The length of the CDR3 is 16 residues.

This chain links TRBV6-5 with TRBJ1-2; no definite D call. The length of the CDR3 is 13 residues. Germline loops: CDR1 MNHEY, CDR2 SVGAGI. The ends were cut back, 7 bases at V and 2 bases at J, with 11 bases in the middle. For the CDR3, the DNA is TGTGCCAGCACCCCCGCGATCAACTATGGCTACACCTTC. This encodes CASTPAINYGYTF.

This clone was counted only a few times. The chain is built from TRBV2 and TRBJ2-2; D perhaps matches TRBD1 (6 bases). V shed 10 bases and J shed 4 bases, with 16 bases lying between them. The germline CDR1 and CDR2 sequences are SNHLY and FYNNEI. The CDR3 loop spans 14 amino acids. The CDR3 loop is CATTVQGATGELFF. CDR3 nucleotides: TGTGCCACAACCGTACAGGGTGCCACCGGGGAGCTGTTTTTT.

This rearrangement joins TRBV19 to TRBJ1-2, with TRBD1 matching over 8 bases. Germline CDR1 reads LNHDA; CDR2 reads SQIVND (reference sequence). There are 16 residues in the CDR3. Unmatched junction bases numbered 11, after V lost 6 bases and J lost 2 bases. The CDR3 protein is CASRPDGQGANYGYTF. CDR3 DNA: TGTGCCAGTAGGCCAGACGGACAGGGCGCGAACTATGGCTACACCTTC. The full variable domain, in which reference TRBV19 and TRBJ1-2 provide the parts outside the CDR3, is DGGITQSPKYLFRKEGQNVTLSCEQNLNHDAMYWYRQDPGQGLRLIYYSQIVNDFQKGDIAEGYSVSREKKESFPLTVTSAQKNPTAFYLCASRPDGQGANYGYTFGSGTRLTVV.

This clone was detected only once. This sequence joins TRBV2 and TRBJ1-4, with D unresolved. The germline V gene encodes CDR1 SNHLY and CDR2 FYNNEI. V was cut by 4 bases and J by 4 bases, with 7 bases left in between. The CDR3 consists of 13 residues. This chain's CDR3 is CASSAGINEKLFF. CDR3 coding DNA: TGTGCCAGCAGTGCGGGGATTAATGAAAAACTGTTTTTT.

V and J are TRBV19 and TRBJ1-1, with TRBD1 identical over 7 bases. Unmatched junction bases numbered 7, after V lost 4 bases and J lost 5 bases. CDR1 is LNHDA, CDR2 SQIVND, per germline (reference sequence). The CDR3 extends over 14 amino acids. The CDR3 protein is CASSTTGYLTEAFF. The CDR3 DNA reads as TGTGCCAGTAGTACGACAGGGTATCTGACTGAAGCTTTCTTT.

The chain employs TRBV30 and TRBJ1-3, with 7 bases aligning to TRBD1. V trimming: 2 bases; J trimming: 2 bases; junction bases outside the gene matches: 6. The CDR3 has 15 residues. The germline V gene has CDR1 GTSNPN and CDR2 SVGIG (reference sequence). CDR3 coding DNA: TGTGCCTGGAGTCCGGGAGACAGGGCTGGAAACACCATATATTTT. This codes for CAWSPGDRAGNTIYF.

The V gene is TRBV19, the J gene TRBJ1-5; 9 nucleotides align to TRBD1. Germline trimming cut 4 bases from V and 6 bases from J; bases unmatched to any gene: 4. The CDR3 runs 14 residues. The germline V gene encodes CDR1 LNHDA and CDR2 SQIVND (reference sequence). CDR3 bases: TGTGCCAGTAGTAGCGACAGGGGGATTCAGCCCCAGCATTTT. Protein product: CASSSDRGIQPQHF.

V gene TRBV24-1 combines with J gene TRBJ2-4, with D perhaps TRBD1 (6 bases). The ends were cut back, 2 bases at V and 3 bases at J, with 16 bases in the middle. The germline gives CDR1 KGHDR, CDR2 SFDVKD. CDR3 length: 17 residues. CDR3 loop: CATSDYRTALGKNIQYF. DNA of the CDR3: TGTGCCACCAGTGATTACCGGACAGCCTTGGGCAAAAACATTCAGTACTTC.

V is TRBV3-1 (or the pseudogene TRBV3-2) and J is TRBJ2-7, with 13 bases matching TRBD2. J lost 2 bases, V lost 1 base, and 11 bases had no gene match. The CDR3 has 19 amino acids. Germline CDR1 and CDR2: LGHDT and YNNKEL (reference sequence). In DNA, the CDR3 is TGTGCCAGCAGCCAAGGTGGACTAGCGGGAGTACCGAACCCCTACGAGCAGTACTTC. This translates into CASSQGGLAGVPNPYEQYF.

The rearrangement joins TRBV9 to TRBJ2-1; 7 nucleotides align to TRBD2. CDR1 is SGDLS and CDR2 is YYNGEE in the germline V gene. J lost 1 base, V lost 4 bases, and 8 bases had no gene match. The CDR3 contains 16 residues. CDR3 coding DNA: TGTGCCAGCAGCCCTGCCGGGAGGCAATCCTACAATGAGCAGTTCTTC. Translation: CASSPAGRQSYNEQFF.

To note about this clone: This sample also contains other DNA sequences that code for the same CDR3. This chain links TRBV28 with TRBJ1-1; D ambiguous. Germline-derived CDR1 and CDR2 are MDHEN and SYDVKM. The CDR3 spans 11 residues. V lost 2 bases and J lost 8, with 6 bases in between. In nucleotides, the CDR3 is TGTGCCAGCAGTTTAGAGAGGGAAGCTTTCTTT. Protein: CASSLEREAFF.

Only a few counts were recorded for this clone. Other DNA sequences in the same sample also yield this CDR3. The V and J genes are TRBV3-1 (or the pseudogene TRBV3-2) and TRBJ1-1; D remains ambiguous. Germline lookup yields CDR1 LGHDT and CDR2 YNNKEL (reference sequence). The CDR3 extends over 11 amino acids. Trimming stripped 6 bases from V and 4 bases from J, with 6 bases between. The CDR3 loop is CASRGGTEAFF. CDR3 nucleotide sequence: TGTGCCAGCAGGGGAGGCACTGAAGCTTTCTTT.

V and J are TRBV5-1 and TRBJ2-7, with D perhaps matching TRBD2 (5 bases). This CDR3 has 15 residues. CDR1 is SGHRS, CDR2 YFSETQ, per germline. The V end lost 1 base, the J end lost 0 bases, and 11 bases lay between the germline ends. CDR3 region: CASSLRAVSSYEQYF. The CDR3 DNA reads as TGCGCCAGCAGCTTGAGAGCGGTGAGCTCCTACGAGCAGTACTTC.

The chain combines TRBV3-1 (or the pseudogene TRBV3-2) with TRBJ1-2; the match to TRBD1 covers 8 bases. Per the germline V gene, CDR1 is LGHDT and CDR2 is YNNKEL (reference sequence). The CDR3 runs 14 residues. With V trimmed by 4 bases and J by 5 bases, 6 bases remained unmatched. CDR3 amino acids: CASSRTDRGYGYTF. Written as DNA, the CDR3 is TGTGCCAGCAGCCGAACTGACAGGGGATATGGCTACACCTTC.

The V gene is TRBV28, the J gene TRBJ2-5, with D tentatively TRBD1 (6 bases). From germline, CDR1 is MDHEN and CDR2 SYDVKM. The CDR3 loop spans 14 amino acids. V was clipped by 6 bases and J by 8 bases, with 19 bases between them. In DNA, the CDR3 is TGTGCCAGCAGCCCCGCAGACAGGCAGGAAACCCAGTACTTC. As protein: CASSPADRQETQYF.

The chain carries TRBV5-1 and TRBJ2-7; 10 bases map to TRBD1. The CDR3 consists of 14 residues. Germline CDR1 reads SGHRS; CDR2 reads YFSETQ. Germline trimming cut 4 bases from V and 2 bases from J; bases unmatched to any gene: 3. In DNA form, the CDR3 reads TGCGCCAGCAGCGAGGGGACAGGGGCCTACGAGCAGTACTTC. It codes for CASSEGTGAYEQYF.

Worth noting for this clone: Compared with germline, one end of the junction differs, possibly owing to a read error. J is TRBJ2-2 and V is TRBV7-2; a possible D gene is TRBD2 (5 bases). Germline V CDR1 and CDR2: SGHTA, FQGNSA. There are 14 residues in the CDR3. The CDR3 spells CASSIARLNGELFF. CDR3 DNA: TGTGCCAGCAGCATAGCCAGACTAAACGGGGAGCTGTTTTTT.

The J gene is TRBJ2-5, the V gene TRBV28; D is undetermined. Germline CDR1 is MDHEN and CDR2 is SYDVKM. The CDR3 is 12 amino acids. With 5 bases removed from V and 5 bases from J, the gap between germline ends came to 9 bases. CDR3 residues: CASSPNAETQYF. DNA for the CDR3: TGTGCCAGCAGTCCCAACGCGGAGACCCAGTACTTC.

V and J are TRBV13 and TRBJ2-3; maybe TRBD1 (5 bases). The CDR3 runs 15 residues. From germline, CDR1 is PRHDT and CDR2 FYEKMQ (reference sequence). V lost 1 base, J lost 5 bases, and 13 bases lay in between. The CDR3 is CASSLDRAGLDTQYF. As DNA, the CDR3 is TGTGCCAGCAGCTTAGATAGGGCAGGGTTAGATACGCAGTATTTT.

V is TRBV9 and J is TRBJ2-6; 8 bases align to TRBD2. In germline, CDR1 is SGDLS, CDR2 YYNGEE. CDR3 size: 18 residues. The ends lost 3 bases at V and 4 bases at J; junction bases unmatched: 12. In DNA form, the CDR3 reads TGTGCCAGCAGCGCCCCCGGGGGGGGTGGGCCAGGGGCCAACGTCCTGACTTTC. Translation: CASSAPGGGGPGANVLTF.